The source of this T cell receptor (beta chain) is a study of T cell responses to AZD1222 COVID-19 vaccine. Study-wide points: The sample set comprised mostly white British donors with more females, and clonal diversity was possibly underestimated.

The method was immunoSEQ multiplex PCR; TCRdb's version includes in-frame clones alone and lacks a portion of them. The sample lists some 96,000 clones, around nine tenths seen once, with roughly 15% in the top ten. Germline V lookup: CDR1 SGHAT, CDR2 FQDESV (reference sequence). The length of the CDR3 is 13 residues. V lost 5 bases to trimming and J lost 8 bases, with 12 bases between them. A note on this clone: Its antigen remains unknown.

The chain is built from TRBV11-1 and TRBJ1-4; no reliable D call. The sequencing here drew on peripheral blood, taken 28 days after the second AZD1222 dose. The sequence was obtained from an adult who received the AZD1222 COVID-19 vaccine. The CDR3 loop reads CASSATQFEKLFF. The CDR3 nucleotides are TGTGCCAGCAGCGCAACCCAATTCGAAAAACTGTTTTTT.